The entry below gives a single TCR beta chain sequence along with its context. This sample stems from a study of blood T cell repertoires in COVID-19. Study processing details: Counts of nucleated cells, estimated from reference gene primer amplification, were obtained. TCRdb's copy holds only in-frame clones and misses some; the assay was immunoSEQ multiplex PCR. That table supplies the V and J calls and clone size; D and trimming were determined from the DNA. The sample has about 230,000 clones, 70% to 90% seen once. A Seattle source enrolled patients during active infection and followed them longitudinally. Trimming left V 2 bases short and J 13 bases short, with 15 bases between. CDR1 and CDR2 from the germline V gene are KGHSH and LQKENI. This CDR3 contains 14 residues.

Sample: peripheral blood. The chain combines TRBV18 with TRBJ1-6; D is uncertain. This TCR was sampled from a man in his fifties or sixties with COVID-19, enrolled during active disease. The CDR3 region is CASSPEKGRRPLHF. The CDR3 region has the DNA TGTGCCAGCTCACCAGAGAAAGGGAGAAGGCCCCTCCACTTT.